The present T cell receptor (beta chain) was sequenced within a study of CD8+CD57+ T cells in acquired aplastic anemia. Individuals selected for sequencing had exhibited CD8+CD57+ cell expansion on flow cytometry. Template material for TCR beta VDJ and CDR3 profiling consisted of genomic DNA. TCRdb itself ran the reads through MiXCR, one entry per CDR3 protein. The profile shows 450,000 to 550,000 distinct CDR3 sequences, about a third of them singletons. This clonotype was counted a few times. The CDR3 extends over 16 amino acids. V was cut by 5 bases and J by 5 bases, with 21 bases left in between. Looked up from germline, CDR1 is SGHVS and CDR2 is FQNEAQ.

This sequence originates from a human donor with aplastic anemia. The chain has TRBV7-8 and TRBJ1-1; D gene ambiguous. Material for sequencing was sorted CD4+, CD8+, or CD8+CD57+ T cells (not recorded which) from PBMCs. CDR3: CASSAKRGVRVTEAFF. DNA of the CDR3: TGTGCCAGCAGCGCAAAACGTGGGGTTAGGGTGACTGAAGCTTTCTTT.